The source of this T cell receptor beta chain is a study of PD-1 blockade in classical Hodgkin lymphoma. Time point given: cycle 4 day 1 (C4D1), after less than 7 weeks of nivolumab. All patients experienced relapse after autologous stem cell transplantation, and brentuximab vedotin exposure was variable. This clone was detected once. The antigen remains unidentified. This table comes from immunoSEQ multiplex PCR, and its TCRdb copy is limited to in-frame clones, with some not included. The repertoire holds approximately 89,000 clones, with 75% to 85% as singletons. The CDR3 consists of 12 residues. Germline trimming cut 6 bases from V and 13 bases from J; bases unmatched to any gene: 6. The germline V gene encodes CDR1 MDHEN and CDR2 SYDVKM. General observations from the study: Complete responders' diversity at baseline resembled that of newly diagnosed patients. Healthy donors reportedly exceeded newly diagnosed patients in baseline TCR diversity.

The specimen comprised peripheral blood mononuclear cells (PBMCs), sampled before the fourth cycle of nivolumab. The rearrangement uses TRBV28 and TRBJ2-3, with 11 bases fitting TRBD2. The clonotype originates from a human donor with classical Hodgkin lymphoma. CDR3 loop: CASSLLAGVEYF. As DNA, the CDR3 is TGTGCCAGCAGCCTACTAGCGGGGGTAGAGTATTTT. The full variable domain, its missing parts supplied by reference TRBV28 and TRBJ2-3, is DVKVTQSSRYLVKRTGEKVFLECVQDMDHENMFWYRQDPGLGLRLIYFSYDVKMKEKGDIPEGYSVSREKKERFSLILESASTNQTSMYLCASSLLAGVEYFGPGTRLTVL.